Presented here are 9 T cell receptor beta chains from one specimen sequenced in a study of T cells in Graves' hyperthyroidism and ophthalmopathy. Amplification targeted TCR beta CDR3 regions from RNA transcripts. The TCR CDR3 was amplified in a first-round RT-PCR using the HTBI primer set. Using its own MiXCR run on the multiplex PCR reads, TCRdb lists one record per CDR3 protein. Of about 680,000 distinct CDR3 sequences listed, approximately 40% are singletons. The sequencing input was blood. These receptors came from a woman between 40 and 50 years old with Graves' hyperthyroidism.

This clonotype was seen a few times. This chain links TRBV7-9 with TRBJ2-7; D unresolved. Germline V gives CDR1 SEHNR, CDR2 FQNEAQ (reference sequence). Deletions cut 8 bases from V and 4 bases from J, with 18 bases between. This CDR3 spans 14 amino acids. CDR3 sequence: CASSGSDRTYEQYF. CDR3 bases: TGTGCCAGCTCCGGTTCGGACCGAACTTACGAGCAGTACTTC.

This clonotype was counted ten times or more. The CDR3 does not end in the conserved phenylalanine or tryptophan, so this is likely a read error. Because the CDR3's place on the DNA is in doubt, the DNA is left out and the CDR3 is given as listed by TCRdb. The CDR3 protein is CSARGEGQLL. The chain links TRBV20-1 to TRBJ1-1; no check of the table's D call, TRBD1, against the DNA was made. The germline CDR1 and CDR2 sequences are DFQATT and SNEGSKA (reference sequence). A total of 10 residues make up the CDR3, ends included.

The chain joins TRBV7-2 to TRBJ2-7; 7 bases align to TRBD2. The CDR3 loop spans 13 amino acids. CDR1 SGHTA and CDR2 FQGNSA come from the germline V gene. The V and J ends lost 8 bases and 3 bases, in that order; junction bases with no gene match: 7. DNA for the CDR3: TGTGCCAGCCGTGCTTCGGGAGGCTACGAGCAGTACTTC. Amino acid sequence: CASRASGGYEQYF.

This clonotype was seen repeatedly, ten times or more. The V gene is TRBV29-1, the J gene TRBJ1-3; 9 bases align to TRBD1. V lost 4 bases to trimming and J lost 4 bases; unmatched junction nucleotides: 5. Germline assignment: CDR1 SQVTM and CDR2 ANQGSEA. The CDR3 sequence is 14 residues long. The chain's CDR3 is CSVAPGQGGNTIYF. CDR3 in DNA: TGCAGCGTTGCCCCGGGACAGGGAGGAAACACCATATATTTT.

To note about this clonotype: The conserved closing phenylalanine or tryptophan is absent in this CDR3, likely reflecting a read error. The rearrangement links TRBV5-1 to TRBJ1-1; D is possibly TRBD1 (5 bases). This CDR3 has 13 amino acids. CDR1 SGHRS and CDR2 YFSETQ come from the germline V gene. V was shortened by 1 base and J by 4 bases, with 8 bases between the two germline ends. In DNA form, the CDR3 reads TGCGCCAGCAGCTTGTGGGGGGGCACTGAAGCTTTCCTT. Translating gives CASSLWGGTEAFL.

The sample holds many counts of this clonotype. The V call is TRBV6-5, the J call TRBJ2-5, with D maybe TRBD2 (5 bases). CDR3 length equals 13 residues. V lost 7 bases to trimming and J lost 2 bases, with 11 bases between them. Germline V gene lookup returns CDR1 MNHEY and CDR2 SVGAGI. The CDR3 spells CASNDWEQETQYF. CDR3 DNA sequence: TGTGCCAGCAACGACTGGGAGCAAGAGACCCAGTACTTC.

In regard to this clonotype: This may be a read error, as it is one base from a much larger clone. The chain combines TRBV4-3 with TRBJ2-7; D uncertain. CDR1 is LGHNA and CDR2 is YSLEER in the germline V gene. The CDR3 consists of 15 residues. The CDR3 protein is CVSSQVWPSPYEQYF. CDR3 sequence (DNA): TGCGTCAGCAGCCAAGTTTGGCCTTCTCCCTACGAGCAGTACTTC.

The chain links TRBV10-3 to TRBJ1-2; a weak D match, TRBD1 (5 bases). Per germline, CDR1 ENHRY and CDR2 SYGVKD. V was clipped by 6 bases and J by 3 bases, with 5 bases between them. The CDR3 has 11 residues. CDR3 residues: CAIRGDYGYTF. Here the CDR3 DNA reads TGTGCCATCAGGGGGGACTATGGCTACACCTTC.

This clonotype was observed at least ten times. V and J are TRBV7-9 and TRBJ1-1, with D hard to call. Germline V gene lookup returns CDR1 SEHNR and CDR2 FQNEAQ (reference sequence). This CDR3 comprises 12 residues. The V end lost 2 bases, the J end lost 3 bases, and 4 bases lay between the germline ends. The chain's CDR3 is CASSLSDTEAFF. In DNA, the CDR3 is TGTGCCAGCAGCTTATCGGACACTGAAGCTTTCTTT. Filled out from reference TRBV7-9 and TRBJ1-1, the complete variable domain reads DTGVSQNPRHKITKRGQNVTFRCDPISEHNRLYWYRQTLGQGPEFLTYFQNEAQLEKSRLLSDRFSAERPKGSFSTLEIQRTEQGDSAMYLCASSLSDTEAFFGQGTRLTVV.